The 29 T cell receptor beta chains given below trace back to one sample, sequenced in a study of OX40 agonist ivuxolimab in advanced cancers. Libraries were constructed by the immunoSEQ multiplex PCR assay. Imported from immuneACCESS, the table was reduced by TCRdb to in-frame sequences with V and J called. These copies leave out some clones; in studies compared against another copy, an unresolved V gene accounts for under half, and the cause of the remainder is not known. The sample has more than 80,000 clones on record, about 90% of them singletons. 1.5% to 2% of the sample is held by the ten biggest clonotypes. The sequenced sample was CD4+ or CD8+ T cells sorted from blood, obtained in a trial of the OX40 agonist ivuxolimab. The receptors were sampled from an adult with an advanced solid tumor such as melanoma, head and neck, liver or kidney cancer.

The genes are TRBV28 and TRBJ2-7; weak D call: TRBD1 (6 bases). The germline V gene has CDR1 MDHEN and CDR2 SYDVKM. CDR3 size: 13 residues. The V end was cut by 2 bases, the J end by 6 bases, with 11 bases between. The CDR3 DNA is TGTGCCAGCAGTTTACTCAGGGGTGGCGAGCAGTACTTC. Translating gives CASSLLRGGEQYF. The complete variable domain, with remaining parts taken from reference TRBV28 and TRBJ2-7, reads DVKVTQSSRYLVKRTGEKVFLECVQDMDHENMFWYRQDPGLGLRLIYFSYDVKMKEKGDIPEGYSVSREKKERFSLILESASTNQTSMYLCASSLLRGGEQYFGPGTRLTVT.

The V call is TRBV6-5, the J call TRBJ2-7; TRBD1 aligns across 9 bases. The V gene's germline CDR1 is MNHEY and CDR2 SVGAGI. The CDR3 loop spans 14 amino acids. V gave up 10 bases and J gave up 6 bases; unmatched junction bases: 13. The CDR3 loop is CAIRLQGATGEQYF. The CDR3 bases are TGTGCCATCAGATTACAGGGGGCCACTGGCGAGCAGTACTTC.

The table lists this clone with a few counts. V gene TRBV28 combines with J gene TRBJ2-3; 7 bases map to TRBD1. The germline V gene encodes CDR1 MDHEN and CDR2 SYDVKM. V lost 7 bases and J lost 2; bases outside the gene matches: 12. The CDR3 totals 16 residues. The CDR3 spells CASTSPGGLFTDTQYF. Here the CDR3 DNA reads TGTGCCAGCACCTCCCCAGGGGGTCTATTCACAGATACGCAGTATTTT.

This clone was counted only a few times. V usage is TRBV7-8 and J usage is TRBJ2-7; the D gene is possibly TRBD1 (6 bases). V gave up 0 bases and J gave up 3 bases, with 12 bases separating them. CDR1 and CDR2 from the germline V gene are SGHVS and FQNEAQ. The CDR3 has 15 residues. The chain's CDR3 is CASSLAPGRGYEQYF. Written as DNA, the CDR3 is TGTGCCAGCAGCTTAGCCCCAGGCAGGGGCTACGAGCAGTACTTC. Together with reference TRBV7-8 and TRBJ2-7, the CDR3 gives the full variable domain: GAGVSQSPRYKVAKRGQDVALRCDPISGHVSLFWYQQALGQGPEFLTYFQNEAQLDKSGLPSDRFFAERPEGSVSTLKIQRTQQEDSAVYLCASSLAPGRGYEQYFGPGTRLTVT.

The chain couples TRBV5-1 to TRBJ2-7, with D possibly matching TRBD1 (5 bases). Germline V gene sequence: CDR1 SGHRS, CDR2 YFSETQ. The CDR3 covers 14 residues. The V end was cut by 0 bases, the J end by 2 bases, with 9 bases between. As DNA, the CDR3 is TGCGCCAGCAGCTTGGCTACAGGCGCCTACGAGCAGTACTTC. Residues: CASSLATGAYEQYF.

V usage is TRBV27 and J usage is TRBJ1-5; D is perhaps TRBD1 (5 bases). The CDR3 is 13 residues long. V was shortened by 6 bases and J by 3 bases, with 9 bases between the two germline ends. Germline-derived CDR1 and CDR2 are MNHEY and SMNVEV (reference sequence). The CDR3 nucleotides read TGTGCCAGCAGGGACACCTTCAATCAGCCCCAGCATTTT. This sequence encodes CASRDTFNQPQHF.

This chain joins TRBV6-5 and TRBJ1-1; TRBD1 matches 9 bases. CDR1 MNHEY and CDR2 SVGAGI come from the germline V gene. With V trimmed by 6 bases and J by 5 bases, 10 bases remained unmatched. The CDR3 extends over 15 amino acids. CDR3 region: CASRLTGTGNTEAFF. The CDR3 DNA reads TGTGCCAGCAGACTGACCGGGACAGGGAATACTGAAGCTTTCTTT.

The chain combines TRBV2 with TRBJ2-7, with D tentatively TRBD1 (5 bases). Trimming removed 5 bases from V and 2 bases from J, with 22 bases in between. Germline V gives CDR1 SNHLY, CDR2 FYNNEI. CDR3 length: 17 amino acids. CDR3 in amino acids: CASSPRVPQDRTYEQYF. CDR3 in DNA: TGTGCCAGCAGTCCACGCGTCCCCCAAGACAGAACCTACGAGCAGTACTTC.

The chain uses TRBV28 and TRBJ1-2; possibly TRBD1 for D (6 bases). This CDR3 has 15 amino acids. Germline V gene data show CDR1 as MDHEN and CDR2 as SYDVKM. The V end was cut by 7 bases, the J end by 5 bases, with 20 bases between. CDR3 in amino acids: CASTIASGGGYGYTF. As DNA, the CDR3 is TGTGCCAGCACCATTGCATCGGGGGGCGGGTATGGCTACACCTTC.

The chain links TRBV5-1 to TRBJ1-1; tentatively, D is TRBD1 (5 bases). CDR1 is SGHRS, CDR2 YFSETQ, per germline. This CDR3 has 14 amino acids. Between the trimmed V and J ends, which lost 5 bases and 1 base, there was a span of 12 bases. The CDR3 nucleotides read TGCGCCAGCAGGGGGACGGGGGAGAACACTGAAGCTTTCTTT. Its translation: CASRGTGENTEAFF. Complete variable domain (other parts from reference TRBV5-1 and TRBJ1-1): KAGVTQTPRYLIKTRGQQVTLSCSPISGHRSVSWYQQTPGQGLQFLFEYFSETQRNKGNFPGRFSGRQFSNSRSEMNVSTLELGDSALYLCASRGTGENTEAFFGQGTRLTVV.

As to this clone: Other DNA variants within this sample encode the same CDR3. The chain links TRBV7-2 to TRBJ2-7, with a possible D match to TRBD1 (5 bases). V was pared by 3 bases and J by 3 bases, with 9 bases between. This CDR3 spans 13 amino acids. CDR1 and CDR2 (germline): SGHTA, FQGNSA. The CDR3 DNA is TGTGCCAGCAGCTTTTTGACAGACTACGAGCAGTACTTC. Protein sequence: CASSFLTDYEQYF.

The rearrangement uses TRBV28 and TRBJ2-1; perhaps TRBD1 as D (5 bases). The V end lost 6 bases, the J end lost 8 bases, and 20 bases lay between the germline ends. The CDR3 is 15 amino acids. Looked up from germline, CDR1 is MDHEN and CDR2 is SYDVKM. CDR3 amino acids: CASRLGARRVDEQFF. CDR3 nucleotides: TGTGCCAGCAGACTTGGGGCACGAAGGGTCGATGAGCAGTTCTTC.

The gene calls are TRBV4-2 and TRBJ2-6, with TRBD1 matching 11 bases. Germline V lookup: CDR1 LGHNA, CDR2 YNFKEQ. CDR3 length: 18 amino acids. Trimming at V came to 4 bases and at J to 2 bases, leaving 7 bases not matched to a gene. The CDR3 loop reads CASSRVPGQGAGANVLTF. CDR3 coding DNA: TGTGCCAGCAGCCGTGTCCCGGGACAGGGGGCTGGGGCCAACGTCCTGACTTTC.

The rearrangement joins TRBV7-2 to TRBJ2-5; unclear D gene. Germline V gives CDR1 SGHTA, CDR2 FQGNSA. This CDR3 is 11 amino acids long. Trimming shortened V by 5 bases and J by 11 bases, and 12 bases separated the two germline ends. In DNA form, the CDR3 reads TGTGCCAGCAGCACTGGTCTAAGGCAGTACTTC. As protein: CASSTGLRQYF.

The V and J genes are TRBV5-1 and TRBJ2-1; 10 bases line up with TRBD1. CDR3 size: 14 residues. After removal of 4 bases from V and 5 bases from J, the junction contained 3 bases not matched to a gene. The germline V gene has CDR1 SGHRS and CDR2 YFSETQ. CDR3 DNA: TGCGCCAGCAGCGGGGACAGGGGCGACAATGAGCAGTTCTTC. It encodes CASSGDRGDNEQFF.

In DNA form, the CDR3 reads TGCGCCAGCAGCTTCGGGACAGGGGGCTTGTGGACCCAGAACACCGGGGAGCTGTTTTTT. Its translation: CASSFGTGGLWTQNTGELFF. This chain connects TRBV5-1 to TRBJ2-2, with 12 bases aligning to TRBD1. The CDR3 covers 20 residues. Germline V CDR1 and CDR2: SGHRS, YFSETQ. Trimming cost V 2 bases and J 1 base; bases outside gene matches: 12.

The gene calls are TRBV7-8 and TRBJ2-7, with D unresolved. Trimming took 5 bases from V and 0 from J, leaving 14 bases between them. The CDR3 is 15 residues long. Looked up from germline, CDR1 is SGHVS and CDR2 is FQNEAQ. The CDR3 loop reads CASSAGTLSSYEQYF. CDR3 in DNA: TGTGCCAGCAGCGCCGGAACCCTCAGCTCCTACGAGCAGTACTTC.

The gene calls are TRBV6-4 and TRBJ2-5; no clear D gene. The CDR3 consists of 14 residues. Trimming pared 0 bases from V and 1 base from J, leaving 6 bases between. CDR1 and CDR2 from the germline V gene are MRHNA and SNTAGT. This chain's CDR3 is CASSDSQLQETQYF. The CDR3 bases are TGTGCCAGCAGTGACTCTCAGCTCCAAGAGACCCAGTACTTC.

This sequence joins TRBV28 and TRBJ2-7; TRBD1 is a possible D gene (6 bases). CDR3 size: 14 residues. Per the germline V gene, CDR1 is MDHEN and CDR2 is SYDVKM. Trimming cost V 5 bases and J 4 bases, with 15 bases left between them. The CDR3 DNA is TGTGCCAGCAGTACCTCGGGACACCCATACGAGCAGTACTTC. This sequence encodes CASSTSGHPYEQYF. Together with reference TRBV28 and TRBJ2-7, the CDR3 gives the full variable domain: DVKVTQSSRYLVKRTGEKVFLECVQDMDHENMFWYRQDPGLGLRLIYFSYDVKMKEKGDIPEGYSVSREKKERFSLILESASTNQTSMYLCASSTSGHPYEQYFGPGTRLTVT.

The genes are TRBV7-9 and TRBJ1-1; tentative D call: TRBD1 (5 bases). CDR1 is SEHNR, CDR2 FQNEAQ, per germline (reference sequence). Trimming left V 5 bases short and J 1 base short, with 11 bases between. The CDR3 consists of 14 residues. This CDR3 is CASSLGAANTEAFF. The CDR3 bases are TGTGCCAGCAGCCTAGGGGCAGCGAACACTGAAGCTTTCTTT. Filled out from reference TRBV7-9 and TRBJ1-1, the complete variable domain reads DTGVSQNPRHKITKRGQNVTFRCDPISEHNRLYWYRQTLGQGPEFLTYFQNEAQLEKSRLLSDRFSAERPKGSFSTLEIQRTEQGDSAMYLCASSLGAANTEAFFGQGTRLTVV.

The CDR3: CASSPGTGGATEAFF. For the CDR3, the DNA is TGCGCCAGCAGCCCCGGGACCGGTGGGGCCACTGAAGCTTTCTTT. V and J are TRBV5-1 and TRBJ1-1; D is possibly TRBD1 (5 bases). CDR3 length: 15 residues. Trimming took 4 bases from V and 4 from J, leaving 17 bases between them. Germline-derived CDR1 and CDR2 are SGHRS and YFSETQ.

V is TRBV4-1 and J is TRBJ1-5; 8 bases match TRBD1. The junction had 13 bases not matched to a gene; V was cut back by 4 bases and J by 2 bases. Germline CDR1 and CDR2: MGHRA and YSYEKL. CDR3 length equals 18 residues. In DNA, the CDR3 is TGCGCCAGCAGCCCCCCGGACCAGGGGGCTGTTGGCAATCAGCCCCAGCATTTT. This translates into CASSPPDQGAVGNQPQHF.

This sequence joins TRBV19 and TRBJ1-2; 9 bases align to TRBD1. Germline V CDR1 and CDR2: LNHDA, SQIVND (reference sequence). The V gene end was trimmed by 8 bases and the J gene end by 4 bases; junction bases not matched to a gene: 14. This CDR3 comprises 16 residues. CDR3 in DNA: TGTGCCAGTCAACCCGGGACAGGGCGAGGTACCTATGGCTACACCTTC. The encoded protein is CASQPGTGRGTYGYTF.

The CDR3 loop is CASSRPEDSYEQYF. The DNA of the CDR3 is TGTGCCAGCAGCCGACCAGAAGACTCCTACGAGCAGTACTTC. The chain has TRBV5-4 and TRBJ2-7; D unclear. Trimming left V 4 bases short and J 0 bases short, with 11 bases between. The CDR3 is 14 amino acids. The germline V gene has CDR1 SGHNT and CDR2 YYREEE (reference sequence).

The chain is built from TRBV6-5 and TRBJ1-1; TRBD1 might be the D (5 bases). Germline assignment: CDR1 MNHEY and CDR2 SVGAGI. This CDR3 is 16 amino acids long. V lost 4 bases, J lost 3 bases, and 18 bases lay in between. CDR3 in DNA: TGTGCCAGCAGTTTTCAACTATCGGGACGGCACACTGAAGCTTTCTTT. This encodes CASSFQLSGRHTEAFF.

V and J are TRBV6-1 and TRBJ2-1; TRBD2 matches at 7 bases. The V segment lost 0 bases and the J segment 7 bases; nucleotides outside the gene matches: 9. This CDR3 has 16 amino acids. Germline V CDR1 and CDR2: MNHNS, SASEGT. In DNA form, the CDR3 reads TGTGCCAGCAGTGAAGCGGCGGGAGAGCTTAGGAATGAGCAGTTCTTC. This gives the protein CASSEAAGELRNEQFF.

The chain employs TRBV27 and TRBJ1-4; D is perhaps TRBD1 (6 bases). The CDR3 contains 12 residues. Germline V gives CDR1 MNHEY, CDR2 SMNVEV (reference sequence). V was trimmed by 8 bases and J by 7 bases, leaving 11 bases between them. CDR3 amino acids: CASRRGGEKLFF. In nucleotides, the CDR3 is TGTGCCAGCCGCAGGGGTGGTGAAAAACTGTTTTTT.

This chain joins TRBV10-3 and TRBJ2-7, with 9 bases identical to TRBD1. The CDR3 sequence is 15 residues long. Germline loops: CDR1 ENHRY, CDR2 SYGVKD. Trimming at V came to 0 bases and at J to 0 bases, leaving 0 bases not matched to a gene. The CDR3 nucleotides read TGTGCCATCAGTGAGTCACAGGGGGCCTCCTACGAGCAGTACTTC. This gives the protein CAISESQGASYEQYF.

The chain joins TRBV7-2 to TRBJ2-3, with TRBD1 matching over 8 bases. V shed 4 bases and J 4 bases; nucleotides not matched to a gene: 7. In germline, CDR1 is SGHTA, CDR2 FQGNSA. This CDR3 comprises 15 residues. The CDR3 spells CASSSGTGWPDTQYF. The CDR3 DNA reads as TGTGCCAGCAGCTCAGGGACAGGATGGCCAGATACGCAGTATTTT.